The clone carrying this T cell receptor beta chain has more than one count but fewer than ten. These data are taken from a study of blood T cell repertoires in COVID-19. Across the study: The samples span acute and convalescent COVID-19 from the United States, Italy and Spain. PBMCs, B-cell-depleted T cells, or T cells were the source of the cDNA or gDNA that made up the material.

Data came from immunoSEQ multiplex PCR; TCRdb stores just in-frame clones and leaves some out. The sample holds 150,000 to 200,000 clones; around 83% are singletons and the top ten take around 5%. Material: peripheral blood. This receptor was taken from a woman in her forties or fifties with COVID-19, enrolled during active disease.

Here the CDR3 reads CASIAGGAGNTEAFF. CDR3 sequence (DNA): TGTGCCAGCATTGCGGGAGGCGCTGGGAACACTGAAGCTTTCTTT. This chain links TRBV6-5 with TRBJ1-1; D is unclear. Germline V CDR1 and CDR2: MNHEY, SVGAGI. Trimming stripped 7 bases from V and 1 base from J, with 16 bases between. The CDR3 extends over 15 amino acids.